This T cell receptor beta chain was observed in a study of T cell responses to AZD1222 COVID-19 vaccine. Pooling covered second doses at about 4 or about 12 weeks. Germline V gene sequence: CDR1 SGHVS, CDR2 FQNEAQ. V was clipped by 7 bases and J by 7 bases, with 16 bases between them. The CDR3 spans 13 residues. A remark on this clone: Its antigen is undetermined.

The study, taken as a whole, reports: Nearly half of spike-specific TCRs reportedly target unmutated variant regions. Baseline seropositives among AZD1222 recipients totaled only 5 to 7. Donors were chiefly white British, with a greater number of females, and clonal diversity was perhaps underestimated.

Profiling relied on immunoSEQ multiplex PCR, and the TCRdb table lists in-frame clones only, not all of them. The sample has 150,000 to 200,000 clones; 90% to 95% are singletons. The sequences come from peripheral blood, collected 28 days after the second AZD1222 dose. The source of this sequence is an adult who received the AZD1222 COVID-19 vaccine. This chain joins TRBV7-8 and TRBJ1-1; D is uncertain. The CDR3 bases are TGTGCCAGCACCGTATGGGAATTCGGTGAAGCTTTCTTT. Its translation is CASTVWEFGEAFF.